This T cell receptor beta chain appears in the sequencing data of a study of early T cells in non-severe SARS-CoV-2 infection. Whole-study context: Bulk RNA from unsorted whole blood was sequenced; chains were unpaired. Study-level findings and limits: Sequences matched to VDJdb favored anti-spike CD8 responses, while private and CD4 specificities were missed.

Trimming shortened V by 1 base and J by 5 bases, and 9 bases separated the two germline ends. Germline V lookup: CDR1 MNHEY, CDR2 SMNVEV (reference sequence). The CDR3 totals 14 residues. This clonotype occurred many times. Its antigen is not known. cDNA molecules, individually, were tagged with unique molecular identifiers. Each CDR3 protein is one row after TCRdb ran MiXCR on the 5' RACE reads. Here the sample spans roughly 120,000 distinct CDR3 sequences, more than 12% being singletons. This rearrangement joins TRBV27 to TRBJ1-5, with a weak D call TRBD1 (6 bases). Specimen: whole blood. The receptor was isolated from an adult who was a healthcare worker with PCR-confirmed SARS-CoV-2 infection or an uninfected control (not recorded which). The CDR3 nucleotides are TGTGCCAGCAGTTTATACGGGGGCGATCAGCCCCAGCATTTT. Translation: CASSLYGGDQPQHF.